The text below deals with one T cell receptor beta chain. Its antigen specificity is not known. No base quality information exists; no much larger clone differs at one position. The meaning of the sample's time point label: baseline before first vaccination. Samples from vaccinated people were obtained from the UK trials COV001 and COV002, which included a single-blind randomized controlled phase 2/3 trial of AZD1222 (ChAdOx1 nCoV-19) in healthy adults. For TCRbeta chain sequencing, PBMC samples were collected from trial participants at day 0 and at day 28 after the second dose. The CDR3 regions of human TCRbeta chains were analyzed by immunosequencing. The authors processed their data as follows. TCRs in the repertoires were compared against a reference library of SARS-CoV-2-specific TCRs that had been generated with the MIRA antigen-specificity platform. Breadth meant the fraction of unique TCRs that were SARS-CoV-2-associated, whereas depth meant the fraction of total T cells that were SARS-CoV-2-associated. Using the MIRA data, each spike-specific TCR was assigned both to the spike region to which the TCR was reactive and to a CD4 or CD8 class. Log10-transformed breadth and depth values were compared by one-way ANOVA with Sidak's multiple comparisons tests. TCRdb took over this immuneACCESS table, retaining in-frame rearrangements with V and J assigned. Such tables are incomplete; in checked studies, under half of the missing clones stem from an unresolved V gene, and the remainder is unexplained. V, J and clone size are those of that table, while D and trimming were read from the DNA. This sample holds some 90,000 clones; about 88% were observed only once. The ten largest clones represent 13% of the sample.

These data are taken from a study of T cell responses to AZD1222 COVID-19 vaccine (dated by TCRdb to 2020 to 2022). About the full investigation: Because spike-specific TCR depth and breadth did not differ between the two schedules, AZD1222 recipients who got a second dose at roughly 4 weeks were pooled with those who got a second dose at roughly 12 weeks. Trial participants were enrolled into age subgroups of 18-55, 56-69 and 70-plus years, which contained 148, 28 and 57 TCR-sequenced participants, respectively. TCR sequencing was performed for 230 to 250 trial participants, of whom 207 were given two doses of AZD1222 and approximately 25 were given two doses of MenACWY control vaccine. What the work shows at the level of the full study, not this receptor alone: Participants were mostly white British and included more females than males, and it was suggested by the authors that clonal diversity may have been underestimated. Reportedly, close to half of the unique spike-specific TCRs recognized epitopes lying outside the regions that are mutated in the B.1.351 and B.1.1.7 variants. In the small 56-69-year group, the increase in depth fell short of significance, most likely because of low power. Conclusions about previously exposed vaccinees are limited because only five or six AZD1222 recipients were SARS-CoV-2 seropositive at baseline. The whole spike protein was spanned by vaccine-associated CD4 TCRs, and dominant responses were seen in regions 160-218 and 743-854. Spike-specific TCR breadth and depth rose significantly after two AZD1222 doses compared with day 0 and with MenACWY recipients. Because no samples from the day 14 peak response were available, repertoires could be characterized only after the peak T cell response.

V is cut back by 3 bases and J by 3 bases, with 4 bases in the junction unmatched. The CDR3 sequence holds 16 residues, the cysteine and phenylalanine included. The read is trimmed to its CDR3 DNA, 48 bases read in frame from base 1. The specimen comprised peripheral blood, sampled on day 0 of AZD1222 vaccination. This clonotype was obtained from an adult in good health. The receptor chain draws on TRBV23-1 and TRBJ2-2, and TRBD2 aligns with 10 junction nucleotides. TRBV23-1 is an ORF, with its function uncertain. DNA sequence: TGCGCCAGCAGTCACCTAGCGGGGGCCTACACCGGGGAGCTGTTTTTT. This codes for CASSHLAGAYTGELFF.